The text below deals with one T cell receptor (beta chain). Its antigen is unidentified. With 6 bases clipped from V and 8 bases from J, the junction kept 8 bases outside the gene matches. The CDR3 sequence is 14 residues long. Germline V gene sequence: CDR1 SGHAT, CDR2 FQDESV (reference sequence). PCR primers comprised 60 Vbeta and 13 Jbeta primers. The table came from immunoSEQ multiplex PCR; TCRdb's copy has only in-frame clones and leaves some out. The sample has some 150,000 clones, around 79% seen once. These data originate in a study of cytomegalovirus exposure and HLA in healthy donors. Study findings and constraints: Later on, an analysis tied approximately 17,000 TCR beta sequences to HLA alleles at 0.05 false discovery rate. Among the sequence variants, a highly shared cluster was likely an artifact of sequencing.

The sample taken for sequencing was PBMCs. This receptor was obtained from a man aged 25-40 years in good health and CMV-seropositive. The genes are TRBV11-1 and TRBJ2-1; 9 bases fit TRBD2. This chain's CDR3 is CASRRKAGGYEQFF. CDR3 nucleotides: TGTGCCAGCAGACGAAAGGCGGGGGGGTATGAGCAGTTCTTC.